The rows below give T cell receptor beta chains drawn from one sample of a study of response to subunit inactivated influenza vaccine. TCRdb reprocessed the RT-PCR reads via MiXCR and lists one record per CDR3 protein. The sample yields roughly 700,000 distinct CDR3 sequences, approximately 13% seen once. Sequenced here: PBMCs from blood, sampled 14 to 15 days before vaccination. All receptors come from a man over 45 who received an inactivated influenza vaccine. CDR3s include the opening cysteine and the closing phenylalanine or tryptophan.

>TRBJ2-3|TRBV27
CASSGRGVPDTQYF
>TRBJ2-3|TRBV5-1
CASAQDNTLGTDTQYF
>TRBJ1-4|TRBV5-1
CASSSIGLDGEKLFF
>TRBJ2-7|TRBV11-2
CASSLEGGLVRYEQYF
>TRBJ2-7|TRBV10-3
CAISEGPGAPEQYF
>TRBJ2-3|TRBV18
CASSPLEQGLTDTQYF
>TRBJ1-2|TRBV2
CASSEGGLIRGQWDYGYTF
>TRBJ2-3|TRBV13
CASSLGGTVRSTDTQYF
>TRBJ2-1|TRBV24-1
CATSDPPSSGGFRRNEQFF
>TRBJ2-7|TRBV7-9
CASSLARAGSHEQYF
>TRBJ2-1|TRBV2
CASRPRRGQESSYNEQFF
>TRBJ1-1|TRBV11-2
CASSLGNGGTEAFF
>TRBJ2-5|TRBV18
CASSPIQGVQETQYF
>TRBJ1-1|TRBV3-1
CAISQSRDIPTEAFF
>TRBJ1-4|TRBV6-1
CASSTSVGANEKLFF
>TRBJ2-7|TRBV4-2
CASSQERVGIAGGPSYEQYF
>TRBJ1-5|TRBV5-1
CASSLRAGGDQPQHF
>TRBJ2-1|TRBV5-1
CASSSETGGYVIFF
>TRBJ2-1|TRBV7-2
CASSLAPRQGPYNEQFF
>TRBJ2-7|TRBV20-1
CSASSITYEQYF
>TRBJ1-5|TRBV12-3/TRBV12-4
CASSLRALVQPQHF
>TRBJ2-1|TRBV7-9
CASSSLRVAGGTLQFF
>TRBJ2-2|TRBV6-1
CASELAGANGELFF
>TRBJ2-3|TRBV6-1
CASSIRDRGTDTQYF
>TRBJ2-1|TRBV3-1
CASSPRISGGLKEQFF
>TRBJ2-1|TRBV29-1
CSVGAADSSYNEQFF